Listed here is a single TCR beta chain. This entry is derived from a study of blood T cell repertoires in COVID-19. Per the original data handling: Amplification from reference gene primers served as the basis for estimated nucleated cell counts. Assay: immunoSEQ multiplex PCR; the TCRdb copy retains only in-frame clones and omits some. The V and J calls and clone size were taken over from that table, and D and trimming were inferred from the DNA. The sample includes tens of thousands of clones, 90% of them seen just once. Germline V CDR1 and CDR2: MDHEN, SYDVKM. The CDR3 loop spans 15 amino acids. The J segment lost 4 bases and the V segment lost 4 bases, leaving 6 bases of the junction unmatched.

The chain combines TRBV28 with TRBJ1-5, with 8 positions matching TRBD1. The receptor comes from an elderly woman with active or convalescent COVID-19. The sequenced sample consisted of peripheral blood. DNA for the CDR3: TGTGCCAGCAGTTCAGGACAGGGTATAAATCAGCCCCAGCATTTT. Its protein is CASSSGQGINQPQHF.